This T cell receptor (beta chain) was observed in a study of CD8 T cells in Susac syndrome. Study results and caveats: The authors acknowledged that the study's TCR sequencing and HLA analysis involved relatively few individuals.

With random hexamers, reverse transcription was performed on 0.5 to 1 ug of RNA. TCRdb reprocessed the immunoSEQ multiplex PCR reads with MiXCR, giving one entry per CDR3 protein. The sample contains roughly 190,000 distinct CDR3 sequences, approximately 93% of which appear only once. Deletions cut 0 bases from V and 3 bases from J, with 6 bases between. The germline gives CDR1 LGHDT, CDR2 YNNKEL (reference sequence). CDR3 length equals 15 residues. Sequencing of TCR beta drew on CD8+ and CD4+ T cells from blood. Controls were healthy donors (matched for age and sex). Negative magnetic isolation gave CD8+ and CD4+ cells; FACS enriched CD8+ TEMRA. Note on this clonotype: Antigen: not known.

The chain combines TRBV3-1 with TRBJ1-6; D unclear. Sequencing was performed on CD4+ T cells from PBMCs. The receptor comes from a human donor in good health. CDR3 bases: TGTGCCAGCAGCCAAGACAGCCGCTATAATTCACCCCTCCACTTT. Translation gives CASSQDSRYNSPLHF.